These 5 T cell receptor beta chains originate from one sample sequenced in a study of T cells expressing NK-cell markers. From the 5' RACE reads, TCRdb lists one entry per CDR3 protein and no DNA. The listing records some 600,000 distinct CDR3 sequences. The sequencing sample was made of blood T cells: a sorted CD56 or NKG2C T cell subset, CD4+ or CD8+ T cells, or bulk PBMC T cells (not recorded which). Receptor source: a man aged 18 to 30 in good health.

The chain carries TRBV5-1 and TRBJ1-1. CDR1 is SGHRS and CDR2 is YFSETQ in the germline V gene. This CDR3 comprises 12 residues. CDR3 sequence reads: CASSYDTHEAFF.

The chain uses TRBV10-2 and TRBJ2-6; TCRdb selects TRBD1, and the lack of DNA leaves this call unchecked. Germline V gives CDR1 WSHSY, CDR2 SAAADI. CDR3 length equals 17 residues. CDR3 amino acids: CASSEGDSLSGANVLTF.

V gene TRBV20-1 combines with J gene TRBJ2-7; the TCRdb D gene call, TRBD2, has no DNA to confirm it. This CDR3 region has 15 residues. CDR1 and CDR2 from the germline V gene are DFQATT and SNEGSKA (reference sequence). The CDR3 reads CSADSRGLGPYEQYF.

The chain uses TRBV7-9 and TRBJ2-4; TCRdb outputs TRBD1, but without DNA this stays unchecked. Germline-derived CDR1 and CDR2 are SEHNR and FQNEAQ (reference sequence). The CDR3 spans 14 residues. CDR3 amino acids: CASSLGQGINIQYF.

This chain links TRBV7-2 with TRBJ2-5; the D call of TRBD1 rests on TCRdb alone, since no DNA is present to check it. The CDR3 loop spans 15 amino acids. Germline V gene data show CDR1 as SGHTA and CDR2 as FQGNSA. This CDR3 is CASSPTRGVWETQYF.